Listed here are 24 T cell receptor beta chains from one sample, sequenced in a study of shared clonotypes between healthy human individuals. Produced via immunoSEQ multiplex PCR; TCRdb's table is partial and in-frame only. Of more than 1,200,000 clones listed, approximately 98.5% are singletons. The specimen sequenced was naive CD4+ T cells sorted from blood. Subset denoted: CD45RA+ positively selected. The receptors shown here come from a man aged 30 to 45 in good health.

In the case of this clone: This sample includes further DNA sequences coding for the same CDR3. The chain recombines TRBV28 with TRBJ2-1, with D unresolved. CDR1 and CDR2 from the germline V gene are MDHEN and SYDVKM. The CDR3 runs 12 residues. Trimming took off 5 bases at V and 2 bases at J, with 4 bases between the two ends. The CDR3 sequence: CASSLTYNEQFF. The CDR3 DNA sequence: TGTGCCAGCAGTCTCACCTACAATGAGCAGTTCTTC.

V is TRBV5-4 and J is TRBJ1-1; 12 bases map to TRBD1. CDR3 size: 14 residues. Germline CDR1 and CDR2: SGHNT and YYREEE (reference sequence). V lost 7 bases to trimming and J lost 4 bases; unmatched junction nucleotides: 5. CDR3: CASRDRGQITEAFF. DNA of the CDR3: TGTGCCAGCCGGGACAGGGGGCAGATCACTGAAGCTTTCTTT.

The chain has TRBV5-1 and TRBJ2-4; D may be TRBD1 (6 bases). CDR3 size: 15 residues. Trimming stripped 1 base from V and 4 bases from J, with 12 bases between. In germline, CDR1 is SGHRS, CDR2 YFSETQ. The DNA of the CDR3 is TGCGCCAGCAGCTTGCCTTCAGGGGAAAAAAACATTCAGTACTTC. As protein: CASSLPSGEKNIQYF.

J is TRBJ2-7 and V is TRBV5-8; 13 bases align to TRBD2. The CDR3 length is 14 residues. The germline gives CDR1 SGHTS, CDR2 YDEGEE. With V trimmed by 3 bases and J by 7 bases, 4 bases remained unmatched. In DNA, the CDR3 is TGTGCCAGCAGCTCGGGACTAGCGGGGTTGGAGCAGTACTTC. This translates into CASSSGLAGLEQYF.

CDR3 sequence: CASSLPGTGVIEQYF. For the CDR3, the DNA is TGCGCCAGCAGCCTCCCCGGGACAGGGGTAATCGAGCAGTACTTC. V usage is TRBV5-1 and J usage is TRBJ2-7, with 10 bases lining up with TRBD1. V shed 4 bases, J shed 6 bases, and the junction held 10 bases outside the gene matches. Germline V CDR1 and CDR2: SGHRS, YFSETQ. The CDR3 consists of 15 residues.

The chain has TRBV9 and TRBJ2-5, with a possible D match to TRBD1 (6 bases). The V gene lost 3 bases and the J gene lost 5 bases, with 20 bases spanning the gap. There are 16 residues in the CDR3. The germline gives CDR1 SGDLS, CDR2 YYNGEE. CDR3 bases: TGTGCCAGCAGCGGAGGCGTTGGGGGCGGTTTGGAGACCCAGTACTTC. Translating it yields CASSGGVGGGLETQYF.

The gene calls are TRBV29-1 and TRBJ2-1; D might be TRBD1 (5 bases). CDR1 is SQVTM and CDR2 is ANQGSEA in the germline V gene. This CDR3 is 13 amino acids long. V was clipped by 7 bases and J by 8 bases, with 18 bases between them. The CDR3 loop reads CSAGEQVSDEQFF. The CDR3 DNA is TGCAGCGCCGGAGAACAGGTTTCCGATGAGCAGTTCTTC.

V gene TRBV19 combines with J gene TRBJ2-4; perhaps TRBD1 as D (5 bases). The germline V and J ends were trimmed by 1 base and 1 base, with 14 bases remaining between them. The CDR3 extends over 17 amino acids. The germline V gene encodes CDR1 LNHDA and CDR2 SQIVND (reference sequence). The CDR3 reads CASSIGRQGSAKNIQYF. In DNA form, the CDR3 reads TGTGCCAGTAGTATAGGACGGCAGGGAAGTGCCAAAAACATTCAGTACTTC. Filled out from reference TRBV19 and TRBJ2-4, the complete variable domain reads DGGITQSPKYLFRKEGQNVTLSCEQNLNHDAMYWYRQDPGQGLRLIYYSQIVNDFQKGDIAEGYSVSREKKESFPLTVTSAQKNPTAFYLCASSIGRQGSAKNIQYFGAGTRLSVL.

V is TRBV4-1 and J is TRBJ2-7, with D perhaps TRBD1 (5 bases). Deletions cut 0 bases from V and 2 bases from J, with 8 bases between. The CDR3 loop spans 14 amino acids. Germline V gives CDR1 MGHRA, CDR2 YSYEKL. Here the CDR3 reads CASSQEGVTYEQYF. In DNA form, the CDR3 reads TGCGCCAGCAGCCAAGAAGGGGTCACCTACGAGCAGTACTTC.

The J gene is TRBJ2-7, the V gene TRBV18; TRBD2 agrees at 7 bases. The CDR3 is 16 residues long. Germline CDR1 reads KGHSH; CDR2 reads LQKENI. V was clipped by 4 bases and J by 2 bases; unmatched bases: 11. CDR3: CASSQIAGDPTYEQYF. CDR3 DNA: TGTGCCAGCTCACAAATCGCGGGAGATCCTACCTACGAGCAGTACTTC.

Concerning this clone: At the DNA level, this CDR3 is encoded by other sequences in the same sample as well. This chain links TRBV11-2 with TRBJ2-1, with D possibly being TRBD1 or TRBD2 (5 bases each). CDR3 length equals 15 residues. V was pared by 1 base and J by 0 bases, with 7 bases between. CDR1 and CDR2 (germline): SGHAT, FQNNGV. The CDR3 spells CASSLAGSSYNEQFF. CDR3 bases: TGTGCCAGCAGCTTAGCAGGGAGCTCCTACAATGAGCAGTTCTTC.

With regard to this clone: The germline gene is not matched at one end of the junction; a read error may be the cause. The rearrangement uses TRBV7-7 and TRBJ2-2, with D tentatively TRBD1 (7 bases). This CDR3 comprises 18 residues. Germline V lookup: CDR1 SSHAT, CDR2 FNYEAQ (reference sequence). CDR3 in DNA: TGTGCTAGCAGCTCCAGCCCCCAGGGGGGCGGGAACACCGGGGAGCTGTTTTTT. Protein sequence: CASSSSPQGGGNTGELFF.

The V gene is TRBV6-1, the J gene TRBJ2-3; 12 bases fit TRBD2. V lost 3 bases to trimming and J lost 11 bases; unmatched junction nucleotides: 9. This CDR3 contains 15 residues. Germline assignment: CDR1 MNHNS and CDR2 SASEGT. The CDR3 DNA reads TGTGCCAGCAGTGAGGGGACTAGCGGGCCTCAAGGGCAGTATTTT. Amino acid sequence: CASSEGTSGPQGQYF.

V is TRBV6-5 and J is TRBJ2-7; D is uncertain. V gave up 2 bases and J gave up 0 bases, with 11 bases separating them. Germline lookup yields CDR1 MNHEY and CDR2 SVGAGI. This CDR3 has 15 amino acids. The DNA for the CDR3 is TGTGCCAGCAGTTACGGGCCAGTTCTCTCCTACGAGCAGTACTTC. The encoded protein is CASSYGPVLSYEQYF.

J is TRBJ2-2 and V is TRBV12-5; 11 bases map to TRBD2. The germline gives CDR1 LGHNT, CDR2 FRNRAP. J gave up 5 bases and V 2 bases, and 4 bases lay outside the gene matches. The CDR3 sequence is 16 residues long. This chain's CDR3 is CASGLFRTSGTGELFF. CDR3 coding DNA: TGTGCTAGTGGTTTGTTCCGGACTAGCGGGACCGGGGAGCTGTTTTTT.

This chain links TRBV6-6 with TRBJ2-3, with TRBD1 identical over 9 bases. This CDR3 region has 15 residues. The germline gives CDR1 MNHNY, CDR2 SVGAGI (reference sequence). J gave up 1 base and V 3 bases, and 2 bases lay outside the gene matches. The CDR3 DNA sequence: TGTGCCAGCAGTTATCGGGACAGGGGCACAGATACGCAGTATTTT. This translates into CASSYRDRGTDTQYF.

This chain's CDR3 is CASSPGLAGNFPDQYF. CDR3 DNA sequence: TGTGCCAGCAGCCCGGGACTAGCGGGAAATTTCCCCGATCAGTACTTC. The genes are TRBV5-8 and TRBJ2-7; TRBD2 matches at 13 bases. The CDR3 is 16 residues long. The germline V gene encodes CDR1 SGHTS and CDR2 YDEGEE. Trimming at V came to 4 bases and at J to 10 bases, leaving 14 bases not matched to a gene.

With respect to this clone: At the DNA level, this CDR3 is encoded by other sequences in the same sample as well. J is TRBJ2-1 and V is TRBV5-4; no clear D gene. Germline values: CDR1 SGHNT, CDR2 YYREEE (reference sequence). V lost 0 bases to trimming and J lost 1 base, with 8 bases between them. The CDR3 loop spans 15 amino acids. CDR3 sequence reads: CASSLGRLSYNEQFF. The CDR3 DNA reads TGTGCCAGCAGCTTGGGGCGGCTATCCTACAATGAGCAGTTCTTC.

The chain recombines TRBV2 with TRBJ2-6; D uncertain. From germline, CDR1 is SNHLY and CDR2 FYNNEI. This CDR3 spans 15 amino acids. Between the trimmed V and J ends, which lost 5 bases and 0 bases, there was a span of 8 bases. The CDR3 nucleotides read TGTGCCAGCAGTTTGGGGTCCTCTGGGGCCAACGTCCTGACTTTC. Protein: CASSLGSSGANVLTF.

The chain recombines TRBV5-5 with TRBJ2-1; D is unresolved. Trimming cost V 7 bases and J 0 bases, with 11 bases left between them. CDR3 size: 14 residues. CDR1 SGHKS and CDR2 YYEKEE come from the germline V gene (reference sequence). CDR3: CASGWAASYNEQFF. CDR3 in DNA: TGTGCCAGCGGCTGGGCGGCCTCCTACAATGAGCAGTTCTTC. Drawing the rest from reference TRBV5-5 and TRBJ2-1, the complete variable domain is DAGVTQSPTHLIKTRGQQVTLRCSPISGHKSVSWYQQVLGQGPQFIFQYYEKEERGRGNFPDRFSARQFPNYSSELNVNALLLGDSALYLCASGWAASYNEQFFGPGTRLTVL.

This rearrangement joins TRBV29-1 to TRBJ2-3; D is unresolved. Trimming shortened V by 3 bases and J by 0 bases, and 7 bases separated the two germline ends. The germline V gene has CDR1 SQVTM and CDR2 ANQGSEA. The CDR3 sequence is 13 residues long. The CDR3 spells CSVDVRSTDTQYF. The CDR3 nucleotides read TGCAGCGTTGATGTCAGAAGCACAGATACGCAGTATTTT.

This clone has a handful of counts. This chain connects TRBV7-9 to TRBJ2-1, with TRBD2 as a possible D gene (6 bases). V lost 3 bases and J 9 bases, leaving 18 bases between the germline ends. Germline CDR1 and CDR2: SEHNR and FQNEAQ (reference sequence). The length of the CDR3 is 15 residues. DNA for the CDR3: TGTGCCAGCAGCTTCGTTGCGAGACTAGACACTGAGCAGTTCTTC. Translated: CASSFVARLDTEQFF.

Comment on this clone: Different DNA sequences within this sample yield the same CDR3. This chain connects TRBV28 to TRBJ1-2; a possible D gene is TRBD1 (6 bases). In germline, CDR1 is MDHEN, CDR2 SYDVKM. The CDR3 totals 12 residues. The V end was cut by 3 bases, the J end by 8 bases, with 10 bases between. The CDR3 sequence: CASSLPGGGYTF. The CDR3 DNA follows: TGTGCCAGCAGTTTGCCCGGGGGCGGCTACACCTTC.

With respect to this clone: Other DNA sequences within the sample encode an identical CDR3. The chain uses TRBV29-1 and TRBJ2-5; 9 positions agree with TRBD1. Trimming cost V 7 bases and J 5 bases; bases outside gene matches: 5. Germline-derived CDR1 and CDR2 are SQVTM and ANQGSEA. CDR3 length: 12 amino acids. This CDR3 reads CSATGGAETQYF. CDR3 in DNA: TGCAGCGCTACAGGGGGCGCCGAGACCCAGTACTTC.